Detailed here is one T cell receptor beta chain. Inclusion characteristics of ophthalmopathy patients comprised a Clinical Activity Score of at least 3, a NOSPECS grade of at least 4, and duration under 3 months. Uncontrolled infection, other autoimmune disease, pregnancy or lactation barred patients from enrollment. The sample comes from a study of T cells in Graves' hyperthyroidism and ophthalmopathy. RNA transcripts gave rise to amplified TCR beta CDR3 regions. RT-PCR in the first round (using the HTBI primer set) targeted the TCR CDR3. MiXCR was run by TCRdb on the multiplex PCR reads, yielding one entry per CDR3 protein. The repertoire includes some 530,000 distinct CDR3 sequences, about 20% of them detected once, and around 50% sits in the top ten. Trimming pared 1 base from V and 3 bases from J, leaving 12 bases between. The CDR3 consists of 15 residues.

The sequencing input was blood. This receptor was identified in a woman in her seventies with Graves' ophthalmopathy. The J gene is TRBJ2-5, the V gene TRBV12-3 or TRBV12-4, with D unclear. The DNA for the CDR3 is TGTGCCAGCAGTTTAGGTCCGTCCCGGAAAGAGACCCAGTACTTC. It encodes CASSLGPSRKETQYF.